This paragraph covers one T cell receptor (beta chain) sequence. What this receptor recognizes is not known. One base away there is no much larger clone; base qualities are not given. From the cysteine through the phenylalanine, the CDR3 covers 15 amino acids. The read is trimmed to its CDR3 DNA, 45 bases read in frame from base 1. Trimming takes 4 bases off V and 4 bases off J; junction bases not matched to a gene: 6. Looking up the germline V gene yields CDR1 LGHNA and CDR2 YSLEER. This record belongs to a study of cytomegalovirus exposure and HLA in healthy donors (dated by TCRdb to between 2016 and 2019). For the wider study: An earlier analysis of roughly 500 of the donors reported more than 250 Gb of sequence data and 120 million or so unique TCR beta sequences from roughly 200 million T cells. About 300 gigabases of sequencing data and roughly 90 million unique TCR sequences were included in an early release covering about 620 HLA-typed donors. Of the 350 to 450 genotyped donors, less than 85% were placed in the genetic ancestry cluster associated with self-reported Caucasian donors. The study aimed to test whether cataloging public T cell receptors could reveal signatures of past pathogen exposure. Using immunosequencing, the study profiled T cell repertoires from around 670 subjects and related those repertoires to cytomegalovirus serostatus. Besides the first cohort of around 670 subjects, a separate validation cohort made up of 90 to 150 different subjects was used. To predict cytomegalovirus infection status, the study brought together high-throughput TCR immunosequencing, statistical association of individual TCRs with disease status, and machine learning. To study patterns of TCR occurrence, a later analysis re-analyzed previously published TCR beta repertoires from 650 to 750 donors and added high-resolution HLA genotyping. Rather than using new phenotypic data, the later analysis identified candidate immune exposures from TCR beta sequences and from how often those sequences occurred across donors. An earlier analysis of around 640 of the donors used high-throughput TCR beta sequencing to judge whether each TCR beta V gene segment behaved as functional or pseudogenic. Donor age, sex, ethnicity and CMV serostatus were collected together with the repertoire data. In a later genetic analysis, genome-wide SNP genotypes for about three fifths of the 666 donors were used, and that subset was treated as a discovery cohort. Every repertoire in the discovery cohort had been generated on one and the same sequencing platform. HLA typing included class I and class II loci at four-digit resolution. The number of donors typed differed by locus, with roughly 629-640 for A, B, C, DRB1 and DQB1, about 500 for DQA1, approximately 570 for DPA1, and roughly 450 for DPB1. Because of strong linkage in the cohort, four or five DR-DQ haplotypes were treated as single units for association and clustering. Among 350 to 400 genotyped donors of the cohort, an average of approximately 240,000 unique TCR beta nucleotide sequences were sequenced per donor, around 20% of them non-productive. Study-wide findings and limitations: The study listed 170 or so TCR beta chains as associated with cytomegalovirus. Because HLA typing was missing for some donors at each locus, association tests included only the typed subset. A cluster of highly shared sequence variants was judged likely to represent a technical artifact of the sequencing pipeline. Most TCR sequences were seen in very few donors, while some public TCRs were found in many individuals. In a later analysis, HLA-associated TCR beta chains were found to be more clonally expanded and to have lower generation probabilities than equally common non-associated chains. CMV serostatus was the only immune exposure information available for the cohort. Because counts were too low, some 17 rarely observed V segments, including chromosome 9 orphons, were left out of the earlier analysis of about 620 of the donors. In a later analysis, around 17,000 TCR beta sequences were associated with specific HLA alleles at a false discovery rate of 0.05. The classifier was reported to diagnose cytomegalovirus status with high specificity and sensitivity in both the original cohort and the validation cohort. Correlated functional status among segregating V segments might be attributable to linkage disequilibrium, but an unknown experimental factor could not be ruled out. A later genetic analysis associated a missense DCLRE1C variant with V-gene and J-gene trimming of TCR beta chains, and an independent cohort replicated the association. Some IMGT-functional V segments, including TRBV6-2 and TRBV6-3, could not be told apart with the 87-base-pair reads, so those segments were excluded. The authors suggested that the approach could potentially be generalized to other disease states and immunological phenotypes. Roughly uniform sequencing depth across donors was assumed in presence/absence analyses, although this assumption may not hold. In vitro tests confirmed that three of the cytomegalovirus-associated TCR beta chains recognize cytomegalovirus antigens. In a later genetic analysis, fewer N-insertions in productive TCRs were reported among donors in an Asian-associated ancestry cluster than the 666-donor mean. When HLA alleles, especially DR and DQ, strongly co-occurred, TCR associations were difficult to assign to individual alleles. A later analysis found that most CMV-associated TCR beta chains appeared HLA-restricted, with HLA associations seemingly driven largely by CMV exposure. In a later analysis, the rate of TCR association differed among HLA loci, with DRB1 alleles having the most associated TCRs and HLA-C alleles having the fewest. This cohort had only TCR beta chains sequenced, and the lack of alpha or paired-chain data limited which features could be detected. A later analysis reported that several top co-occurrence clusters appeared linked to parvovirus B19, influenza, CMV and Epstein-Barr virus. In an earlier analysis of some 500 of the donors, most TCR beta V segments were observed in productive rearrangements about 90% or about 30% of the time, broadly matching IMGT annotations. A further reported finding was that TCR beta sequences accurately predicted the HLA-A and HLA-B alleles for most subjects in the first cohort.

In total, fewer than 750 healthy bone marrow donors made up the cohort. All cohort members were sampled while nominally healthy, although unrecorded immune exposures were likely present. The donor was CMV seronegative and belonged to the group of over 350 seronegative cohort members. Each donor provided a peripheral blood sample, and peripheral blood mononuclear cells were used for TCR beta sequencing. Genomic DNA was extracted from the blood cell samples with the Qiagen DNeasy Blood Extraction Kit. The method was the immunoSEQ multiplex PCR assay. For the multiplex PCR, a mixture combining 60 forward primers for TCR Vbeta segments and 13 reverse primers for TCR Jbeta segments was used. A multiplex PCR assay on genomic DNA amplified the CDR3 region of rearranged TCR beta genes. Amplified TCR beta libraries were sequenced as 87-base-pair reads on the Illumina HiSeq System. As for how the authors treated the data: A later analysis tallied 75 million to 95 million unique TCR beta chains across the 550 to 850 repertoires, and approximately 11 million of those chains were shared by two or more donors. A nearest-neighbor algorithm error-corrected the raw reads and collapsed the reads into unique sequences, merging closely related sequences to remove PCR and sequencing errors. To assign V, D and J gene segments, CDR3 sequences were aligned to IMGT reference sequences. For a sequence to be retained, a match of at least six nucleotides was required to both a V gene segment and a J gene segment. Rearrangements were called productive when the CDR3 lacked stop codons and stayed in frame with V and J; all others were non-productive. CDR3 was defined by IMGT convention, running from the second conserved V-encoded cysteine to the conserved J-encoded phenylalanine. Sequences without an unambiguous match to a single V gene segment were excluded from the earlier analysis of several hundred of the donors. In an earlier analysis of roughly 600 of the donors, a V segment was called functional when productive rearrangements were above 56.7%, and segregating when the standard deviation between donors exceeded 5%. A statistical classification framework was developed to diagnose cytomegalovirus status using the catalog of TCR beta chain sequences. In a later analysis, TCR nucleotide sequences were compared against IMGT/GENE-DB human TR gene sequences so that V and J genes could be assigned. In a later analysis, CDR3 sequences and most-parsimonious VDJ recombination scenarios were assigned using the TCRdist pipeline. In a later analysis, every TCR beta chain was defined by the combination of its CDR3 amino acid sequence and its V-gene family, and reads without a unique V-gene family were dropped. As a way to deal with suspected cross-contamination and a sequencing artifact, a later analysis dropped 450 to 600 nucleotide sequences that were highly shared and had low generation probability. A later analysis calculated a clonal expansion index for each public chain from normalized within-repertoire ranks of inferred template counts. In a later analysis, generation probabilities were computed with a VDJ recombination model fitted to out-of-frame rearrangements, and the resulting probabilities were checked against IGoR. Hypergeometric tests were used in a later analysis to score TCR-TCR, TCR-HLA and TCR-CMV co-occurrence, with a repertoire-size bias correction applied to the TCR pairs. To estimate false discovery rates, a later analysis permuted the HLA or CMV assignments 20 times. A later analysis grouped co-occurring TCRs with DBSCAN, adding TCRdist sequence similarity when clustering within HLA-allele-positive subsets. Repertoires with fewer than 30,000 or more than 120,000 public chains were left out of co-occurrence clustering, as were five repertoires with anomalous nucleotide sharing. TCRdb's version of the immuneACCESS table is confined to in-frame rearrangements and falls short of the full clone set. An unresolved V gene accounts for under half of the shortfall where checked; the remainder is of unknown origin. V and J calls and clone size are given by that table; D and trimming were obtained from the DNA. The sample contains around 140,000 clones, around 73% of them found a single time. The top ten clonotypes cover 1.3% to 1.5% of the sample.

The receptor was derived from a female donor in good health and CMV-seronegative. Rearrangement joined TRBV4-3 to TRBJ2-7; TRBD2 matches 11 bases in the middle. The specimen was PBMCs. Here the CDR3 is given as CASSPGLAASYEQYF. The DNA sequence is TGCGCCAGCAGCCCGGGACTAGCGGCTAGTTACGAGCAGTACTTC.